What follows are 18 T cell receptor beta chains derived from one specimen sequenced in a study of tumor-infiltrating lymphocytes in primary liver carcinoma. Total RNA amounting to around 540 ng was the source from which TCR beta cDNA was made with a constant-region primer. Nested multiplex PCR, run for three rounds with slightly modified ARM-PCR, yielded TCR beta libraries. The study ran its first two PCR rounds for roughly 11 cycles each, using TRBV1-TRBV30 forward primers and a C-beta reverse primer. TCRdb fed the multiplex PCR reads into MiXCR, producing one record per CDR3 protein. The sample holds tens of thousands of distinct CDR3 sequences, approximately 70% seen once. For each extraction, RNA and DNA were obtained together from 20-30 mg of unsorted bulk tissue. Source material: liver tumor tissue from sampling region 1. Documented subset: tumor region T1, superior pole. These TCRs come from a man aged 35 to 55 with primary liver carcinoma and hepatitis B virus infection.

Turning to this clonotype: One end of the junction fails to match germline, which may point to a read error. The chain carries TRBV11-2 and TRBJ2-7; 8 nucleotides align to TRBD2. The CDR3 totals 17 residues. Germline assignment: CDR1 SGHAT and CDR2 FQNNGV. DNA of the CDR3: TGTGCCAGCAGCCAGGGACTAGTGGGTTTCCCTTTCTACGAGCAATACTTC. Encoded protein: CASSQGLVGFPFYEQYF. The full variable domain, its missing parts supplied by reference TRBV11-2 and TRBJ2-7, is EAGVAQSPRYKIIEKRQSVAFWCNPISGHATLYWYQQILGQGPKLLIQFQNNGVVDDSQLPKDRFSAERLKGVDSTLKIQPAKLEDSAVYLCASSQGLVGFPFYEQYFGPGTRLTVT.

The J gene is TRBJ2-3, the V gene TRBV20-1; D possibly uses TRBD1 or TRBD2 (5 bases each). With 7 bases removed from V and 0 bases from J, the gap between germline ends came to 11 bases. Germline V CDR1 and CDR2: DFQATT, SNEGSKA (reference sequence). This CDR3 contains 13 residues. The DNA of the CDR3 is TGCAGTGGTGGGGGTCCGAGCACAGATACGCAGTATTTT. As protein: CSGGGPSTDTQYF.

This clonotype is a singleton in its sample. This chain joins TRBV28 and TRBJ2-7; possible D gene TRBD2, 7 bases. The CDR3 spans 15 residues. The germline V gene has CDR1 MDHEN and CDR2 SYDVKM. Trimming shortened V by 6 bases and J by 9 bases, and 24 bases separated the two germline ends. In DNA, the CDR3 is TGTGCCAGCAGCCATATAGGGGGGGTTGAATCAGGGCAGTACTTC. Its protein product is CASSHIGGVESGQYF.

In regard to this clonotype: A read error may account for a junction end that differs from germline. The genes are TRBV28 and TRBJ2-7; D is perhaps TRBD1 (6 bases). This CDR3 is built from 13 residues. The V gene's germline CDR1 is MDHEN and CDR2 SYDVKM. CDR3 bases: TGTGTCAGCAGCCCCCAGGGGAACAACGAGCAGTACTTC. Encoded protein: CVSSPQGNNEQYF. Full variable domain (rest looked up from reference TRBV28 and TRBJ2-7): DVKVTQSSRYLVKRTGEKVFLECVQDMDHENMFWYRQDPGLGLRLIYFSYDVKMKEKGDIPEGYSVSREKKERFSLILESASTNQTSMYLCVSSPQGNNEQYFGPGTRLTVT.

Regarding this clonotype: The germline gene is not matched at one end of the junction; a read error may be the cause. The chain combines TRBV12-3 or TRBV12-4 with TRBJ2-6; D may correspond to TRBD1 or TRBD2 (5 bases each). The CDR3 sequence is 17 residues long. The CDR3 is CTTSKGTQLSGDNVLTF. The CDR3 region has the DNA TGTACCACCAGTAAAGGGACCCAGCTTTCTGGGGACAACGTCCTGACTTTC.

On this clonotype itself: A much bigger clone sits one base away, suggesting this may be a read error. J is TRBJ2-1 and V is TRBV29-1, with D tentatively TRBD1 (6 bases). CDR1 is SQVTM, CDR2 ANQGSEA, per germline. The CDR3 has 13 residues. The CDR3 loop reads CNVGQPSYNEQFF. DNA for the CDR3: TGCAACGTTGGACAGCCCTCCTACAATGAGCAGTTCTTC.

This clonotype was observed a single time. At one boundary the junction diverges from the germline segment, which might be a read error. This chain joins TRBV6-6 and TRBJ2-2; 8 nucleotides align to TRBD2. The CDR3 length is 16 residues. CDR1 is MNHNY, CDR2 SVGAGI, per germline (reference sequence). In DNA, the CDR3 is TGTGCCAGGAGTTACTGGAGCGGGAGCAACACCGGGGAGCTGTTTTTT. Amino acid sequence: CARSYWSGSNTGELFF.

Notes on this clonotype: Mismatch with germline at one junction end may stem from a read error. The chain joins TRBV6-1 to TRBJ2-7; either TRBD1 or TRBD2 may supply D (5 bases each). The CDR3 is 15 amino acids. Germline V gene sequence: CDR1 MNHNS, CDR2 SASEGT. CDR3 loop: CVSSELGRRFNEQYF. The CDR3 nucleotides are TGTGTCAGCAGTGAACTGGGACGCCGGTTCAATGAGCAGTACTTC.

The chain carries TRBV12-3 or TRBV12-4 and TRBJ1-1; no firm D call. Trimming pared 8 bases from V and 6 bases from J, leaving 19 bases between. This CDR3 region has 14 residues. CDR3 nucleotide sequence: TGTGCCAGCGCCCTTGACCGATCGGCGGCTGAAGCTTTCTTT. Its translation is CASALDRSAAEAFF.

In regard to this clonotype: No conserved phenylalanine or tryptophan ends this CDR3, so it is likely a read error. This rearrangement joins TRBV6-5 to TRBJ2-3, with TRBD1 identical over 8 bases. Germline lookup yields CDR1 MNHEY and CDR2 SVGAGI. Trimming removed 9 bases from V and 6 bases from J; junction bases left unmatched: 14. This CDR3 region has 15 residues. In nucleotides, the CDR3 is TGTGCCAGAAGACCCGGGACAGGCAGTTACGATACGCAGTATTCT. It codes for CARRPGTGSYDTQYS.

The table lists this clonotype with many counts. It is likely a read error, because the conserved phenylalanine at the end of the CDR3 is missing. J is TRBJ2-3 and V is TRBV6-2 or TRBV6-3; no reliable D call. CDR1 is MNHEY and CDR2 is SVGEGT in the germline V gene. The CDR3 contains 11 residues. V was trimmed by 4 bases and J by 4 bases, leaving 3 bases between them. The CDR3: CASSFPDTQYL. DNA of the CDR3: TGTGCCAGCAGTTTTCCAGATACGCAGTATCTT.

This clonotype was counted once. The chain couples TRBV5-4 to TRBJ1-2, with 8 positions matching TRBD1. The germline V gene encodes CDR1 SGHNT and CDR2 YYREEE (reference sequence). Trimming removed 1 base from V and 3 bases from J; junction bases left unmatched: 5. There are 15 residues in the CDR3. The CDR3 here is CASSLQGAGDYGYTF. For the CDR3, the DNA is TGTGCCAGCAGCTTGCAGGGGGCTGGTGACTATGGCTACACCTTC.

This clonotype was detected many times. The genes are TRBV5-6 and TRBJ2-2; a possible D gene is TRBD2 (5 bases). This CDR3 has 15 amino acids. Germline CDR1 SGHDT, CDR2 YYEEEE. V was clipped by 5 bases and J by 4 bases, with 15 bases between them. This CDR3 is CASRTLAGGTGELFF. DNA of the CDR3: TGTGCCAGCAGGACCCTAGCTGGCGGCACCGGGGAGCTGTTTTTT.

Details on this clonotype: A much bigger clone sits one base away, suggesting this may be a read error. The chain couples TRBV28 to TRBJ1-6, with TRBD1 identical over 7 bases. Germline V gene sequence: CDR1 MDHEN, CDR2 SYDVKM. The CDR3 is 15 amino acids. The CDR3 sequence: CASRKQGSLGRPLNF. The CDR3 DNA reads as TGTGCCAGCAGAAAACAGGGGTCGCTTGGACGGCCCCTCAACTTT.

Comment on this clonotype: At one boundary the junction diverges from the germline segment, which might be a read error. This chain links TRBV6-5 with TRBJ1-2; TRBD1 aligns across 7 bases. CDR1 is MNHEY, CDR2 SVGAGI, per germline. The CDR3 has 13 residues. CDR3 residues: CASRDDREHGYIF. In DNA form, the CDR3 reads TGTGCCAGCAGAGACGACAGGGAGCACGGCTACATCTTC.

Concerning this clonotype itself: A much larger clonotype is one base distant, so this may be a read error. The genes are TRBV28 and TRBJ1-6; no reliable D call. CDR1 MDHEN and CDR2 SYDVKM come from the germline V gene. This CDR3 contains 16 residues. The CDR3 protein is CASRSEVAGNNSRLHF. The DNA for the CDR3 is TGTGCCAGCAGGTCCGAGGTGGCTGGAAATAATTCACGCCTCCACTTT.

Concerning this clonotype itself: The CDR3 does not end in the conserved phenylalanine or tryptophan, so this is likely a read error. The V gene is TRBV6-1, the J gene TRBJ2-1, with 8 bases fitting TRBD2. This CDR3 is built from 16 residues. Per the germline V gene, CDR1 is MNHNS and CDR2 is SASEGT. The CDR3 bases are TGTGCCAACAGCGAGAGCCCGGGAGGGGTAACCAATGAACAGTTCATC. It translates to CANSESPGGVTNEQFI.

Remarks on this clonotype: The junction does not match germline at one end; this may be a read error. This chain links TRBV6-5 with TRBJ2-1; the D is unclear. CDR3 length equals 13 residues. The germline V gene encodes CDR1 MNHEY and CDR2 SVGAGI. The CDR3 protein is CVSASGDYNEQFF. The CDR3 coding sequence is TGTGTCAGCGCCAGTGGGGACTACAATGAGCAGTTCTTC.